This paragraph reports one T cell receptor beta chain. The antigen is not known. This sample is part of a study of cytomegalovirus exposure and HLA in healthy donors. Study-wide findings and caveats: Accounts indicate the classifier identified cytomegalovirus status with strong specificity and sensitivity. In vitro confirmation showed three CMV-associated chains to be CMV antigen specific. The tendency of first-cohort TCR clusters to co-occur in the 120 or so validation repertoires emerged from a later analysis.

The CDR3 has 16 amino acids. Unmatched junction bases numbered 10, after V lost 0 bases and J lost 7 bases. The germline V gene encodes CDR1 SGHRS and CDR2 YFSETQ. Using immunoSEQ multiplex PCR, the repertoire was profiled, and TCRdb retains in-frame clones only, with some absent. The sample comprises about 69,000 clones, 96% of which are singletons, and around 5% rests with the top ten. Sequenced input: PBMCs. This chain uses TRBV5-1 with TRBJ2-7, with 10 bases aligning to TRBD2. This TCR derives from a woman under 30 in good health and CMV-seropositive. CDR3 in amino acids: CASSLVIAGGRGEQYF. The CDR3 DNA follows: TGCGCCAGCAGCTTGGTGATAGCGGGAGGCCGGGGGGAGCAGTACTTC.